Here is one T cell receptor (beta chain) with its context. The antigen remains undetermined. Its ends do not fully match the called genes, so a read error is possible. Presence of unique molecular identifiers characterized the TCR beta cDNA libraries. A population of about 0.95 to 10 million T cells gave rise to approximately 500,000 cDNA molecules. TCRdb passed the PCR reads through MiXCR, listing each CDR3 protein once. In the table there are approximately 660,000 distinct CDR3 sequences, around 64% of which are singletons. The data were obtained in a study of post-analysis software for immune sequencing data. At the level of the study: Relapsing-remitting, secondary progressive and progressive-relapsing forms of multiple sclerosis all featured among disease courses. General observations from the study: Controls had lower frequencies than patients of five or six TRBV segments, which included TRBV5-6, TRBV5-1 and TRBV20-1.

The CDR3 has 13 amino acids. Germline-derived CDR1 and CDR2 are SQVTM and ANQGSEA. The chain recombines TRBV29-1 with TRBJ1-2; maybe TRBD1 (6 bases). The sample was blood. This TCR derives from a girl aged 2 to 9 with multiple sclerosis. The CDR3 spells CSVEIGGGYGCTF. The DNA of the CDR3 is TGCAGCGTTGAAATAGGGGGTGGCTATGGCTGCACCTTC. Supplemented by reference TRBV29-1 and TRBJ1-2, the full variable domain reads SAVISQKPSRDICQRGTSLTIQCQVDSQVTMMFWYRQQPGQSLTLIATANQGSEATYESGFVIDKFPISRPNLTFSTLTVSNMSPEDSSIYLCSVEIGGGYGCTFGSGTRLTVV.